Sequencing of this TCR beta chain was carried out in a study of cytomegalovirus exposure and HLA in healthy donors (dated by TCRdb to 2017 to 2019). In the study overall: According to an earlier analysis of 587 of the donors, about 179 million T cells yielded 90 million to 130 million unique TCR beta sequences and about 280 Gb of sequence data. The study used immunosequencing to profile the T cell repertoires of approximately 630 subjects and linked those repertoires to cytomegalovirus serostatus. The study aimed to test whether signatures of past pathogen exposure could be identified by cataloging public T cell receptors. A later genetic analysis used genome-wide SNP genotypes for about 60% of the roughly 700 donors, treating that subset as a discovery cohort. About 280 gigabases of sequencing data and about 92 million unique TCR sequences made up an early release that covered around 640 HLA-typed donors. On average, 235,054 unique TCR beta nucleotide sequences were sequenced per donor among several hundred genotyped donors of the cohort, with roughly 19% of those sequences being non-productive. The study combined high-throughput TCR immunosequencing, statistical association of individual TCRs with disease status, and machine learning to predict cytomegalovirus infection status. A later analysis re-analyzed previously published TCR beta repertoires from approximately 670 donors and added high-resolution HLA genotyping to study TCR occurrence patterns. A handful of DR-DQ haplotypes were handled as single units for association and clustering because linkage in the cohort was strong. Donor age, sex, ethnicity and CMV serostatus were collected together with the repertoire data. The number of donors typed differed by locus, with about 629-630 for A, B, C, DRB1 and DQB1, roughly 550 for DQA1, under 610 for DPA1, and some 450 for DPB1. Along with the approximately 700-subject first cohort, a separate validation cohort of over a hundred different subjects was used. Class I and class II HLA loci were covered by the typing at four-digit resolution. All discovery cohort repertoires had been generated using a single sequencing platform. Of the approximately 400 genotyped donors, over 80% were placed in the genetic ancestry cluster associated with self-reported Caucasian donors. In the later analysis, no new phenotypic data were used to find candidate immune exposures; instead, reliance was placed on TCR beta sequences and their occurrence across donors. To decide whether each TCR beta V gene segment behaved as functional or pseudogenic, an earlier analysis of fewer than 750 of the donors relied on high-throughput TCR beta sequencing.

The cohort comprised fewer than 750 healthy bone marrow donors. All cohort members were sampled while nominally healthy, although unrecorded immune exposures were likely present. The donor tested CMV seropositive and was one of the 289 seropositive cohort members. A peripheral blood sample was provided by each donor, and peripheral blood mononuclear cells were used for TCR beta sequencing. The Qiagen DNeasy Blood Extraction Kit was used to extract genomic DNA from the blood cell samples. The library was produced with the immunoSEQ multiplex PCR assay. The multiplex PCR relied on a mix of 60 forward primers for TCR Vbeta segments and 13 reverse primers for TCR Jbeta segments. The CDR3 region of rearranged TCR beta genes was amplified from genomic DNA by a multiplex PCR assay. Amplified TCR beta libraries were sequenced as 87-base-pair reads on the Illumina HiSeq System. Turning to the authors' computational methods: Across the 640 or so repertoires, a later analysis counted 80 million or so unique TCR beta chains, around 10 million of which were shared by at least two donors. Raw reads were error-corrected and collapsed into unique sequences by a nearest-neighbor algorithm in which closely related sequences were merged to remove PCR and sequencing errors. Alignment of CDR3 sequences to IMGT reference sequences was used to assign V, D and J gene segments. For a sequence to be retained, at least a six-nucleotide match to both a V gene segment and a J gene segment was required. Rearrangements were called productive when the CDR3 lacked stop codons and stayed in frame with V and J; all others were non-productive. CDR3 was defined by IMGT convention, running from the second conserved V-encoded cysteine to the conserved J-encoded phenylalanine. Sequences without an unambiguous match to a single V gene segment were excluded from the earlier analysis of 450 to 750 of the donors. An earlier analysis of a few hundred of the donors called V segments functional above 56.7% productive rearrangements and segregating when the between-donor standard deviation exceeded 5%. A statistical classification framework was developed to diagnose cytomegalovirus status using the catalog of TCR beta chain sequences. V and J gene assignment, in a later analysis, came from comparing TCR nucleotide sequences with IMGT/GENE-DB human TR gene sequences. The TCRdist pipeline was used in a later analysis to assign CDR3 sequences and most-parsimonious VDJ recombination scenarios. In a later analysis, each TCR beta chain was defined by its CDR3 amino acid sequence together with its V-gene family, and reads lacking a unique V-gene family were excluded. In a later analysis, several hundred highly shared, low-generation-probability nucleotide sequences were removed to address suspected cross-contamination and a sequencing artifact. For each public chain, a later analysis derived a clonal expansion index from normalized ranks of inferred template counts within each repertoire. In a later analysis, generation probabilities were computed with a VDJ recombination model fitted to out-of-frame rearrangements, and the resulting probabilities were checked against IGoR. A later analysis scored TCR-TCR, TCR-HLA and TCR-CMV co-occurrence with hypergeometric tests, applying a repertoire-size bias correction to TCR pairs. To estimate false discovery rates, a later analysis permuted the HLA or CMV assignments 20 times. In a later analysis, co-occurring TCRs were grouped using DBSCAN, and TCRdist sequence similarity was added for clustering within HLA-allele-positive subsets. For co-occurrence clustering, repertoires with fewer than 30,000 or more than 120,000 public chains were excluded, along with several repertoires with anomalous nucleotide sharing. Drawn from immuneACCESS, this table holds only the in-frame rearrangements with V and J called that TCRdb kept. Clones are partly lost; checked studies trace under half to an unresolved V gene and leave the rest unexplained. The DNA gave D and trimming, while V, J and clone size come from that table. The sample table lists tens of thousands of clones, around two thirds of them with a count of one. 4.9% of the sample is taken by the ten largest.

About this clone itself: There is no known antigen for this receptor. Base qualities were left out, and no much larger clone turns up one base away.

General conclusions and limits of the study: When HLA alleles, especially DR and DQ, strongly co-occurred, TCR associations were difficult to assign to individual alleles. An association between a missense DCLRE1C variant and V-gene and J-gene trimming of TCR beta chains was found in a later genetic analysis and replicated in an independent cohort. Linkage disequilibrium might explain the correlated functional status among segregating V segments, but an unknown experimental factor could not be ruled out. In this cohort, only TCR beta chains were sequenced, and detectable features were limited by the absence of alpha or paired-chain data. In a later analysis, most CMV-associated TCR beta chains were found to appear HLA-restricted, with HLA associations seemingly driven largely by CMV exposure. Cytomegalovirus status was reported to be diagnosed by the classifier with high specificity and sensitivity in both the original and validation cohorts. In a later analysis, several top co-occurrence clusters were reported to appear linked to parvovirus B19, influenza, CMV and Epstein-Barr virus. While some public TCRs were present in many individuals, most TCR sequences turned up only very rarely across donors. In the study, some 160 TCR beta chains were listed as associated with cytomegalovirus. A cluster of highly shared sequence variants was judged likely to be a technical artifact of the sequencing pipeline. Compared with the roughly 600-donor mean, donors in an Asian-associated ancestry cluster had fewer N-insertions in productive TCRs, according to a later genetic analysis. The authors suggested that the approach could potentially be generalized to other disease states and immunological phenotypes. Because HLA typing was missing for some donors at each locus, association tests included only the typed subset. In an earlier analysis of 587 of the donors, most TCR beta V segments appeared in productive rearrangements about 87% or about 30% of the time, broadly matching IMGT annotations. A later analysis associated about 17,000 TCR beta sequences with specific HLA alleles at a false discovery rate of 0.05. A further reported finding was that TCR beta sequences accurately predicted the HLA-A and HLA-B alleles for most subjects in the first cohort. In a later analysis, TCR association rates were found to vary across HLA loci, with the most associated TCRs seen for DRB1 alleles and the fewest for HLA-C alleles. The presence/absence analyses assumed that sequencing depth was roughly uniform across donors, and that assumption may not be true. In vitro tests confirmed that a few of the cytomegalovirus-associated TCR beta chains recognize cytomegalovirus antigens. The earlier analysis of 450 to 700 of the donors excluded 15 to 20 rarely observed V segments, including chromosome 9 orphons, because counts were too low. A later analysis found that HLA-associated TCR beta chains were more clonally expanded and had lower generation probabilities than equally common non-associated chains. For the cohort, immune exposure information was limited to CMV serostatus.

This sequence originates from a man aged 55 to 70 in good health and CMV-seropositive. Input material: PBMCs.

Read as DNA, the sequence is TGCGCCAGCAGCCAAGAAAGGGGCAATGAGCAGTTCTTC. Its coded protein is CASSQERGNEQFF. This receptor chain uses TRBV4-1 and TRBJ2-1; a weak D assignment points to TRBD1 (5 bases agree). From the cysteine through the phenylalanine, the CDR3 covers 13 amino acids. The only DNA kept is the CDR3, 39 bases in frame from the first base. The CDR1 and CDR2 encoded by the germline V gene are MGHRA and YSYEKL. Trimming takes 0 bases from V and 6 bases from J, and the germline ends sit 6 bases apart.